A single sample gave rise to the 25 T cell receptor beta chains below, sequenced in a study of tumor-infiltrating lymphocytes in primary liver carcinoma. Scientists recovered RNA and DNA together from roughly 18-30 mg of unsorted bulk tissue. Constant-region priming of roughly 490 ng total RNA yielded TCR beta cDNA. Researchers made the TCR beta libraries by running three nested multiplex PCR rounds with slightly modified ARM-PCR. The two initial PCR rounds, around 10 cycles each, used TRBV1-TRBV30 forward and C-beta reverse primers. TCRdb ran MiXCR on the multiplex PCR reads and lists one entry per CDR3 protein. Seen here are 90,000 to 100,000 distinct CDR3 sequences, 69% observed once, and the top ten hold over 7.5%. The material sequenced was liver tumor tissue from sampling region 5. Subset noted: tumor region T5, tumor centre. These receptors all stem from a woman aged 55-69 years with primary liver carcinoma and hepatitis B virus infection.

About this clonotype: The junction does not match germline at one end; this may be a read error. The chain combines TRBV11-2 with TRBJ1-6; 10 nucleotides align to TRBD1. CDR3 length equals 15 residues. Germline CDR1 SGHAT, CDR2 FQNNGV. CDR3 region: CDSTSMTGGYSALHF. DNA for the CDR3: TGTGACAGCACTTCGATGACAGGGGGCTATTCAGCCCTCCACTTT.

Concerning this clonotype itself: At one boundary the junction diverges from the germline segment, which might be a read error. This sequence joins TRBV12-3 or TRBV12-4 and TRBJ1-5; perhaps TRBD1 as D (5 bases). There are 13 residues in the CDR3. The DNA of the CDR3 is TGTGCCAGCATCTTGGCGGGGCGGCAGCCCCGGCATTTT. Its translation is CASILAGRQPRHF.

This clonotype was recorded at least ten times. Its ends do not fully match the called genes, so a read error is possible. The chain combines TRBV11-2 with TRBJ2-7; D might be TRBD2 (5 bases). Germline loops: CDR1 SGHAT, CDR2 FQNNGV. The CDR3 runs to 14 residues. CDR3 nucleotide sequence: TGTGCCAGCAGCTTAGTTGGGGTTGACTACGAGCAGCACTTC. The encoded protein is CASSLVGVDYEQHF.

About this clonotype itself: A read error may produce the germline difference seen at one junction end. The CDR3 nucleotides are TGTGCCAGTAGCTTAGGAATAGGCCAAGAGACCCAGTACTTC. Translated: CASSLGIGQETQYF. This rearrangement joins TRBV11-3 to TRBJ2-5; D remains unclear. CDR1 is SGHNT and CDR2 is YENEEA in the germline V gene. The CDR3 contains 14 residues.

Points on this clonotype: The germline gene is not matched at one end of the junction; a read error may be the cause. V gene TRBV5-4 combines with J gene TRBJ2-1, with unresolved D. The CDR3 loop spans 12 amino acids. Looked up from germline, CDR1 is SGHNT and CDR2 is YYREEE (reference sequence). This CDR3 is CVSLDFLNEQFF. Here the CDR3 DNA reads TGTGTCAGCTTGGATTTCTTGAATGAGCAGTTCTTC.

The J gene is TRBJ2-7, the V gene TRBV28; a possible D gene is TRBD2 (6 bases). Germline CDR1 reads MDHEN; CDR2 reads SYDVKM. This CDR3 region has 15 residues. Between the trimmed V and J ends, which lost 7 bases and 0 bases, there was a span of 16 bases. The DNA for the CDR3 is TGTGCCAGCATCACGTCCCGGGAGAACTCCTACGAGCAGTACTTC. It encodes CASITSRENSYEQYF.

V and J are TRBV11-3 and TRBJ2-2; TRBD1 matches at 8 bases. The CDR3 is made up of 18 amino acids. V was pared by 0 bases and J by 0 bases, with 6 bases of the junction left unmatched. CDR1 is SGHNT and CDR2 is YENEEA in the germline V gene. CDR3 residues: CASSLDVRTGTNTGELFF. CDR3 bases: TGTGCCAGCAGCTTAGATGTCCGGACAGGGACGAACACCGGGGAGCTGTTTTTT.

This chain uses TRBV5-1 with TRBJ2-1, with TRBD2 matching 7 bases. J gave up 1 base and V 0 bases, and 4 bases lay outside the gene matches. Looked up from germline, CDR1 is SGHRS and CDR2 is YFSETQ. The CDR3 totals 16 residues. The CDR3 bases are TGCGCCAGCAGCTTGGGGGGGGGTGGGTCCTACAATGAGCAGTTCTTC. Protein sequence: CASSLGGGGSYNEQFF.

Concerning this clonotype: Lacking the conserved final phenylalanine or tryptophan, this CDR3 likely reflects a read error. The chain recombines TRBV5-4 with TRBJ1-1; D is undetermined. V lost 2 bases, J lost 3 bases, and 17 bases lay in between. Germline V CDR1 and CDR2: SGHNT, YYREEE (reference sequence). The CDR3 runs 16 residues. The CDR3 coding sequence is TGTGCCAGCAGCTTCGGACTCAGGCGGGAGGACACTGAAGCTTTCCTT. The encoded protein is CASSFGLRREDTEAFL.

This clonotype was recorded a few times. At one of its ends the junction is not consistent with the germline gene, which may arise from a read error. The rearrangement links TRBV29-1 to TRBJ2-1, with D tentatively TRBD2 (6 bases). Germline lookup yields CDR1 SQVTM and CDR2 ANQGSEA. This CDR3 has 12 amino acids. The CDR3 reads CSVDAPSDEQLF. In DNA form, the CDR3 reads TGCAGCGTTGACGCTCCTAGCGATGAGCAGCTCTTC.

On this clonotype: Compared with germline, one end of the junction differs, possibly owing to a read error. The rearrangement joins TRBV11-3 to TRBJ2-1, with D perhaps given as TRBD1 or TRBD2 (6 bases each). CDR3 size: 13 residues. Germline V gene sequence: CDR1 SGHNT, CDR2 YENEEA. CDR3 region: CVSSTGGYDEQFF. CDR3 sequence (DNA): TGTGTCAGCAGTACCGGGGGCTACGATGAGCAGTTCTTC. The whole variable domain, filled in from reference TRBV11-3 and TRBJ2-1, reads EAGVVQSPRYKIIEKKQPVAFWCNPISGHNTLYWYLQNLGQGPELLIRYENEEAVDDSQLPKDRFSAERLKGVDSTLKIQPAELGDSAVYLCVSSTGGYDEQFFGPGTRLTVL.

This chain connects TRBV9 to TRBJ2-5; 8 bases align to TRBD1. Trimming at V came to 1 base and at J to 6 bases, leaving 17 bases not matched to a gene. CDR3 size: 18 residues. Germline CDR1 reads SGDLS; CDR2 reads YYNGEE. This chain's CDR3 is CASSVPPDRAWSRKTQYF. The CDR3 nucleotides are TGTGCCAGCAGCGTACCCCCGGACAGGGCATGGAGTAGGAAGACCCAGTACTTC.

With regard to this clonotype: A read error is likely, as this CDR3 ends without the conserved phenylalanine or tryptophan. The V call is TRBV6-5, the J call TRBJ2-1, with D hard to call. Looked up from germline, CDR1 is MNHEY and CDR2 is SVGAGI. This CDR3 is 13 amino acids long. The V end lost 3 bases, the J end lost 5 bases, and 8 bases lay between the germline ends. DNA of the CDR3: TGTGCCAGCAGTTATTCGTCAGACAATGAGCAGTTCTTA. Its protein is CASSYSSDNEQFL.

Comments on this clonotype: This could be a read error, since a much larger clone is one nucleotide away. The V call is TRBV28, the J call TRBJ2-7; TRBD2 aligns across 13 bases. Germline V lookup: CDR1 MDHEN, CDR2 SYDVKM. Trimming cost V 8 bases and J 5 bases; bases outside gene matches: 12. The CDR3 totals 16 residues. As DNA, the CDR3 is TGTGCCAGCTGTCTAACGGGACTAGCGGGAAGGGACGAGCAGTACTTC. This translates into CASCLTGLAGRDEQYF.

This clonotype was detected only a few times. A read error may produce the germline difference seen at one junction end. The chain has TRBV28 and TRBJ1-1; D not certain. The germline CDR1 and CDR2 sequences are MDHEN and SYDVKM. CDR3 length equals 13 residues. The CDR3 bases are TGTGTCAGCACCTCAGGCTATAACACTGAAGCTTTCTTT. This sequence encodes CVSTSGYNTEAFF.

As concerns this clonotype: Because it lacks the conserved phenylalanine or tryptophan at the end, this CDR3 is likely a read error. The chain couples TRBV11-3 to TRBJ2-3; TRBD1 agrees at 7 bases. The assigned J gene may be wrong: the sequence end matches TRBJ1-5 better. CDR1 is SGHNT, CDR2 YENEEA, per germline. The CDR3 is made up of 14 amino acids. The CDR3 protein is CVSSHRTGTDTQHC. DNA for the CDR3: TGTGTCAGCAGCCATCGGACAGGCACAGATACGCAGCATTGT.

This clonotype was seen many times. The chain couples TRBV5-4 to TRBJ2-2; maybe TRBD1 (8 bases). Germline V gene sequence: CDR1 SGHNT, CDR2 YYREEE (reference sequence). This CDR3 comprises 16 residues. Trimming cost V 3 bases and J 7 bases, with 19 bases left between them. CDR3 DNA: TGTGCCAGCAGCTCCCCGAGACAGGGGAGGGTCGGGGAGCTGTTTTTT. Protein product: CASSSPRQGRVGELFF.

V and J are TRBV5-1 and TRBJ2-5; D not resolved. This CDR3 region has 13 residues. CDR1 is SGHRS and CDR2 is YFSETQ in the germline V gene. V lost 6 bases to trimming and J lost 2 bases, with 11 bases between them. CDR3 nucleotides: TGCGCCAGCAACCTAGGTGGGCAAGAGACCCAGTACTTC. Protein: CASNLGGQETQYF.

Of note for this clonotype: The conserved phenylalanine or tryptophan is not found at the CDR3 terminus, so this likely reflects a read error. The J gene is TRBJ2-5, the V gene TRBV5-6; 7 nucleotides match TRBD1. The CDR3 has 15 residues. The germline V gene encodes CDR1 SGHDT and CDR2 YYEEEE. The chain's CDR3 is CASSPTGQTQEIQYS. CDR3 bases: TGTGCCAGCAGCCCTACGGGACAGACACAAGAGATCCAGTACTCC.

With regard to this clonotype: Mismatch with germline at one junction end may stem from a read error. The chain uses TRBV10-3 and TRBJ1-1; D not resolved. This CDR3 contains 13 residues. The germline gives CDR1 ENHRY, CDR2 SYGVKD. CDR3 nucleotides: TGTGCCATCAATGAGTCGTCAGGCACTGAAGCCTTCTTT. It is translated as CAINESSGTEAFF.

As to this clonotype: The junction and the germline gene differ at one end; a read error may be behind it. The chain is built from TRBV5-6 and TRBJ2-7; D possibly corresponds to TRBD1 (6 bases). Per the germline V gene, CDR1 is SGHDT and CDR2 is YYEEEE. CDR3 length: 13 amino acids. The CDR3 sequence is CASGRQESCEQYF. In DNA, the CDR3 is TGTGCCAGCGGCAGACAGGAGTCCTGCGAGCAGTACTTC. The full variable domain, its missing parts supplied by reference TRBV5-6 and TRBJ2-7, is DAGVTQSPTHLIKTRGQQVTLRCSPKSGHDTVSWYQQALGQGPQFIFQYYEEEERQRGNFPDRFSGHQFPNYSSELNVNALLLGDSALYLCASGRQESCEQYFGPGTRLTVT.

In the case of this clonotype: An end of the junction differs from the germline gene, which may be a read error. The chain has TRBV11-2 and TRBJ1-2; the D gene is possibly TRBD1 (5 bases). Germline lookup yields CDR1 SGHAT and CDR2 FQNNGV. This CDR3 contains 13 residues. The CDR3 region is CASTLPRGHGYAF. The CDR3 DNA reads as TGTGCCAGCACCTTGCCGCGGGGCCATGGCTACGCCTTC.

The genes are TRBV29-1 and TRBJ2-5; D may be TRBD2 (5 bases). This CDR3 contains 14 residues. The V and J ends lost 3 bases and 5 bases respectively, with 16 bases between them. CDR1 is SQVTM, CDR2 ANQGSEA, per germline. CDR3 DNA: TGCAGCGTTGATTATCTTAGCAGGACTGAGACCCAGTACTTC. Amino acids: CSVDYLSRTETQYF.

Worth noting for this clonotype: At one of its ends the junction is not consistent with the germline gene, which may arise from a read error. The chain is built from TRBV25-1 and TRBJ2-5, with D perhaps TRBD2 (5 bases). The germline gives CDR1 MGHDK, CDR2 SYGVNS. This CDR3 region has 14 residues. CDR3 sequence (DNA): TGTGTCAGCACCTCCGTGAGGGCTCAAGAGACCCAGTACTTC. Protein sequence: CVSTSVRAQETQYF.

Note on this clonotype: A much larger clone lies one base from this, so it may be a read error. This chain uses TRBV28 with TRBJ1-2; 9 nucleotides match TRBD1. The CDR3 sequence is 14 residues long. CDR1 is MDHEN and CDR2 is SYDVKM in the germline V gene. CDR3 protein: CAGSGGTGWYGYTF. The CDR3 region has the DNA TGTGCCGGCAGTGGGGGGACAGGGTGGTATGGCTACACCTTC.